These T cell receptor beta chains were read from a single sample in a study of T cell responses to AZD1222 COVID-19 vaccine. TCRdb's table, derived via immunoSEQ multiplex PCR, lists solely in-frame clones and lacks some. The sample holds 150,000 to 200,000 clones; 87% are singletons and the top ten take about 3%. The sample in question was peripheral blood, obtained on day 0 of MenACWY control vaccination. Receptors were obtained from an adult in good health. CDR3s leave out the opening cysteine and the closing phenylalanine or tryptophan. Size is stated for part of the rows, as once, few or many counts, or as a class when the clone is expanded.

clone_size,v_call,j_call,cdr3_aa
.,TRBV5-1,TRBJ2-3,ASSSGHAGDTQY
.,TRBV6-5,TRBJ1-6,ASQVTPPNSPLH
once,TRBV5-4,TRBJ2-1,ASSLQTTALWV
.,TRBV11-2,TRBJ2-1,ASSSLPRLISDEQF
once,TRBV5-1,TRBJ2-5,ASRAGQGQETQY
.,TRBV29-1,TRBJ2-7,SVGTGEGYEQY
.,TRBV5-4,TRBJ2-1,ASSLGGLAAYNEQF
.,TRBV6-2/TRBV6-3,TRBJ2-7,ASSPLGGLAGLEQY
.,TRBV6-1,TRBJ2-5,ASSEAAGQGATQY
once,TRBV28,TRBJ2-1,ASTRGQGYNEQF
many,TRBV11-2,TRBJ2-7,ASSFGSTTNYEQY
.,TRBV27,TRBJ2-1,ASSLYADNNEQF
.,TRBV19,TRBJ2-7,ASSPSDGYEQY
.,TRBV12-3/TRBV12-4,TRBJ1-2,ASSPLGRGNT
once,TRBV7-9,TRBJ2-1,ASTSSGGGLGERFEQF
once,TRBV30,TRBJ2-1,AWSPRLAGGGEQF
.,TRBV3-1/TRBV3-2,TRBJ1-1,ASRRGMNTEAF
.,TRBV3-1/TRBV3-2,TRBJ1-2,ASSQPGDYGYT
.,TRBV9,TRBJ2-1,AGGTGHTNEQF
.,TRBV24-1,TRBJ1-5,ATSLGRQPQH
.,TRBV12-3/TRBV12-4,TRBJ1-3,ASSLTGNTIY
few,TRBV20-1,TRBJ2-1,SAHRENEQF
.,TRBV7-7,TRBJ2-2,ASSLGNTGELF
.,TRBV6-5,TRBJ2-1,ASRLADSSYNEQF
.,TRBV9,TRBJ1-5,ASSHKGGNQPQH
.,TRBV19,TRBJ2-5,ASSLGPQETQY
.,TRBV6-1,TRBJ2-7,ASSDGGRGVRYEQY
.,TRBV7-6,TRBJ2-2,ASSLDSVSVTGELF
.,TRBV28,TRBJ1-5,ASMGSNQPQH
.,TRBV18,TRBJ2-2,ASSRLETGELF
.,TRBV18,TRBJ2-2,ASSPDTGELF
once,TRBV3-1/TRBV3-2,TRBJ2-2,ASSKAGGPRLAGELF
.,TRBV19,TRBJ1-2,ATGRGASGYT
.,TRBV28,TRBJ1-2,ASTPGIYGYT
.,TRBV5-1,TRBJ1-2,ASSWTGGMGNYGYT
.,TRBV4-2,TRBJ2-5,ASSQDWRGQKTQY
.,TRBV19,TRBJ1-1,ASSIGTGGNTEAF
few,TRBV28,TRBJ2-7,ASSTYEQY
.,TRBV2,TRBJ2-1,ASSDRDRVNNEQF
once,TRBV6-5,TRBJ2-7,ASSSTGRAYEQY
.,TRBV28,TRBJ2-7,ASSLRDEQY
.,TRBV4-1,TRBJ1-2,ASSQTPGGNGYT
.,TRBV24-1,TRBJ2-1,ATALAGGPYNEQF
.,TRBV3-1/TRBV3-2,TRBJ2-7,ASRGNRGEQY
.,TRBV2,TRBJ2-3,ASSLASGFTDTQY
.,TRBV5-4,TRBJ1-2,ASSYDAQGLGGGYT
.,TRBV28,TRBJ1-1,ASTQLWTGNTEAF
.,TRBV2,TRBJ2-7,ASSEADSSYEQY
.,TRBV28,TRBJ1-5,ASSLFLRVRSNQPQH
.,TRBV6-5,TRBJ1-3,ASSQAVSPGNTIY
.,TRBV6-1,TRBJ1-2,ASSEGRGSGYT
.,TRBV11-2,TRBJ2-3,ASRLAGVPDTQY
.,TRBV15,TRBJ1-1,ATSRAMGNTEAF